This T cell receptor (beta chain) was found in a study of shared clonotypes between healthy human individuals. A remark on this clone: Its matching antigen is unknown.

Several immunoSEQ plates held equal portions of the genomic DNA taken from each subset. Some clones are missing from TCRdb's copy, which holds only in-frame ones; the method was immunoSEQ multiplex PCR. The sample carries around 2.5 million clones, 80% to 95% recorded once. Regarding the study as a whole: Estimated richness was generally greater in naive than memory subsets.

Trimming took 6 bases from V and 3 from J; bases not matched to a gene: 10. Germline V gene lookup returns CDR1 MGHDK and CDR2 SYGVNS. CDR3 size: 15 residues. This TCR came from a man aged 18 to 35 in good health. Some clones in this sample may be carry-over from other donors' samples. The chain carries TRBV25-1 and TRBJ2-5, with 7 bases that match TRBD1. Sequencing was done on a sample of naive CD4+ T cells from PBMCs. Subset described: CD45RA+ positively selected. CDR3 sequence: CASSQGGPQEETQYF. In DNA form, the CDR3 reads TGTGCCAGCAGCCAAGGGGGCCCTCAGGAAGAGACCCAGTACTTC. Looking up the rest from reference TRBV25-1 and TRBJ2-5 gives the full variable domain: EADIYQTPRYLVIGTGKKITLECSQTMGHDKMYWYQQDPGMELHLIHYSYGVNSTEKGDLSSESTVSRIRTEHFPLTLESARPSHTSQYLCASSQGGPQEETQYFGPGTRLLVL.